These 18 T cell receptor beta chains were sequenced from one sample in a study of neurological immune-mediated disorders. Time point noted: longitudinal time-point 3. TCRdb analysed the 5' RACE reads with MiXCR anew, one entry per CDR3 protein. Among fewer than 50,000 distinct CDR3 sequences, around an eighth were seen once, and the ten largest hold roughly an eighth. The sample was PBMCs. Every receptor here comes from a man under 40 in good health.

This clonotype was counted at least ten times. This rearrangement joins TRBV27 to TRBJ2-5; D call uncertain. This CDR3 comprises 13 residues. V lost 5 bases, J lost 4 bases, and 11 bases lay in between. Per germline, CDR1 MNHEY and CDR2 SMNVEV (reference sequence). CDR3 amino acids: CASSHMRGETQYF. CDR3 nucleotide sequence: TGTGCCAGCAGTCACATGCGTGGAGAGACCCAGTACTTC.

Many counts were recorded for this clonotype. V is TRBV20-1 and J is TRBJ2-4; 8 bases are a match to TRBD2. CDR1 is DFQATT and CDR2 is SNEGSKA in the germline V gene (reference sequence). The V gene end was trimmed by 0 bases and the J gene end by 10 bases; junction bases not matched to a gene: 11. The CDR3 is made up of 15 amino acids. The CDR3 nucleotides are TGCAGTGCTAGAGACAGGGCAGGACTAGCAGCTATTCAGTACTTC. This gives the protein CSARDRAGLAAIQYF.

This clonotype was seen at least ten times. CDR3 bases: TGTGCCAGGGACGGCGGGGGGGGCGTCCATCAGCCCCAGCATTTT. This encodes CARDGGGGVHQPQHF. The gene calls are TRBV3-1 and TRBJ1-5, with D possibly TRBD1 on 6 matching bases. This CDR3 contains 15 residues. V shed 9 bases and J shed 5 bases, with 20 bases lying between them. Germline V lookup: CDR1 LGHDT, CDR2 YNNKEL (reference sequence).

This clonotype was counted ten times or more. The chain employs TRBV27 and TRBJ2-7, with TRBD1 matching over 8 bases. V was pared by 5 bases and J by 3 bases, with 9 bases of the junction left unmatched. The CDR3 contains 15 residues. CDR1 is MNHEY and CDR2 is SMNVEV in the germline V gene (reference sequence). The CDR3 DNA sequence: TGTGCCAGCAGTCCAGGACAGGGCTTTAACTACGAGCAGTACTTC. This sequence encodes CASSPGQGFNYEQYF.

This clonotype was recorded many times. The chain recombines TRBV5-1 with TRBJ2-5; 9 bases agree with TRBD1. Germline assignment: CDR1 SGHRS and CDR2 YFSETQ. The V gene end was trimmed by 7 bases and the J gene end by 2 bases; junction bases not matched to a gene: 3. The CDR3 is 13 amino acids. The CDR3 loop is CASRQGGQETQYF. Written as DNA, the CDR3 is TGCGCCAGCCGACAGGGGGGACAAGAGACCCAGTACTTC. The full variable domain, its missing parts supplied by reference TRBV5-1 and TRBJ2-5, is KAGVTQTPRYLIKTRGQQVTLSCSPISGHRSVSWYQQTPGQGLQFLFEYFSETQRNKGNFPGRFSGRQFSNSRSEMNVSTLELGDSALYLCASRQGGQETQYFGPGTRLLVL.

The rearrangement links TRBV6-6 to TRBJ2-1; 13 bases match TRBD2. Germline CDR1 reads MNHNY; CDR2 reads SVGAGI (reference sequence). The CDR3 covers 15 residues. V gave up 6 bases and J gave up 8 bases; unmatched junction bases: 7. CDR3 bases: TGTGCCAGCAGCCCCGGGACTAGCGGGAACTATGAGCAGTTCTTC. Its translation: CASSPGTSGNYEQFF.

Here the CDR3 reads CASSLAGGSNEQFF. In nucleotides, the CDR3 is TGCGCCAGCAGCTTAGCGGGAGGGAGCAATGAGCAGTTCTTC. This chain uses TRBV5-1 with TRBJ2-1; the match to TRBD2 covers 10 bases. Germline-derived CDR1 and CDR2 are SGHRS and YFSETQ. This CDR3 region has 14 residues. Trimming took 2 bases from V and 6 from J; bases not matched to a gene: 2.

This clonotype was counted at least ten times. The V and J genes are TRBV29-1 and TRBJ2-6; weak D call: TRBD2 (6 bases). This CDR3 is 16 amino acids long. Germline CDR1 reads SQVTM; CDR2 reads ANQGSEA. The chain's CDR3 is CTPRGLGSSGANVLTF. The CDR3 DNA reads TGCACCCCCCGGGGACTGGGAAGCTCTGGGGCCAACGTCCTGACTTTC.

This clonotype occurred a few times. The chain combines TRBV28 with TRBJ2-3, with 7 bases that match TRBD2. Looked up from germline, CDR1 is MDHEN and CDR2 is SYDVKM. V dropped 1 base and J dropped 0; count of bases not matched to a gene: 10. The CDR3 is 18 amino acids. The CDR3 here is CASSLSPGLGSSTDTQYF. DNA for the CDR3: TGTGCCAGCAGTTTATCCCCCGGACTAGGCTCTAGCACAGATACGCAGTATTTT.

This clonotype showed up just a few times. The rearrangement joins TRBV6-1 to TRBJ1-5; D perhaps matches TRBD1 (5 bases). The CDR3 contains 16 residues. V was clipped by 2 bases and J by 2 bases, with 13 bases between them. Looked up from germline, CDR1 is MNHNS and CDR2 is SASEGT. The DNA of the CDR3 is TGTGCCAGCAGTGAAACCGCAGGGTCAGGCAATCAGCCCCAGCATTTT. It codes for CASSETAGSGNQPQHF.

This clonotype was recorded at least ten times. The chain couples TRBV24-1 to TRBJ2-3, with D maybe TRBD2 (5 bases). The germline V gene has CDR1 KGHDR and CDR2 SFDVKD. V shed 5 bases and J shed 2 bases, with 13 bases lying between them. This CDR3 is built from 15 residues. CDR3 protein: CATSGEPPVTDTQYF. CDR3 DNA: TGTGCCACCAGTGGGGAGCCGCCGGTCACAGATACGCAGTATTTT.

This clonotype was seen ten or more times. CDR3 loop: CSAESGSYTGELFF. In nucleotides, the CDR3 is TGCAGTGCAGAGAGCGGGAGCTACACCGGGGAGCTGTTTTTT. J is TRBJ2-2 and V is TRBV20-1, with 8 positions matching TRBD2. The V gene's germline CDR1 is DFQATT and CDR2 SNEGSKA (reference sequence). Trimming at V came to 6 bases and at J to 3 bases, leaving 6 bases not matched to a gene. The CDR3 contains 14 residues.

This clonotype came up many times. The chain uses TRBV5-1 and TRBJ1-3; D possibly corresponds to TRBD1 (6 bases). CDR3 length: 17 residues. Deletions cut 4 bases from V and 2 bases from J, with 19 bases between. Germline assignment: CDR1 SGHRS and CDR2 YFSETQ. This chain's CDR3 is CASSPNLQGLTGNTIYF. The CDR3 DNA reads TGCGCCAGCAGCCCCAATCTACAGGGATTGACTGGAAACACCATATATTTT.

This clonotype was detected only a few times. The rearrangement joins TRBV28 to TRBJ1-1, with 8 positions matching TRBD1. With 1 base clipped from V and 4 bases from J, the junction kept 8 bases outside the gene matches. This CDR3 is built from 16 residues. From germline, CDR1 is MDHEN and CDR2 SYDVKM. The CDR3 reads CASSLLAGGFGTEAFF. As DNA, the CDR3 is TGTGCCAGCAGTTTATTGGCAGGGGGCTTCGGCACTGAAGCTTTCTTT.

This clonotype was picked up many times. The V call is TRBV15, the J call TRBJ2-2; D unclear. V was clipped by 0 bases and J by 7 bases, with 9 bases between them. This CDR3 is 14 amino acids long. Germline CDR1 is LNHNV and CDR2 is YYDKDF (reference sequence). CDR3 residues: CATSRDLAIGELFF. The CDR3 DNA follows: TGTGCCACCAGCAGAGATCTGGCAATCGGGGAGCTGTTTTTT.

This clonotype was counted ten times or more. CDR3 in amino acids: CSARPGRTDPAYEQYF. CDR3 nucleotides: TGCAGTGCTAGACCCGGACGGACAGACCCAGCCTACGAGCAGTACTTC. V is TRBV20-1 and J is TRBJ2-7, with D possibly being TRBD1 (6 bases). This CDR3 has 16 amino acids. Per the germline V gene, CDR1 is DFQATT and CDR2 is SNEGSKA (reference sequence). Trimming left V 2 bases short and J 2 bases short, with 19 bases between.

This clonotype was seen many times. The chain is built from TRBV12-3 or TRBV12-4 and TRBJ1-1; D remains unclear. The CDR3 is made up of 12 amino acids. V lost 3 bases and J 2 bases, leaving 4 bases between the germline ends. CDR3 nucleotides: TGTGCCAGCAGTTTTCAAAACACTGAAGCTTTCTTT. Protein product: CASSFQNTEAFF.

This clonotype occurred many times. V and J are TRBV20-1 and TRBJ2-1; 12 bases fit TRBD2. CDR3 length: 15 residues. CDR1 DFQATT and CDR2 SNEGSKA come from the germline V gene (reference sequence). Unmatched junction bases numbered 1, after V lost 0 bases and J lost 4 bases. The CDR3 coding sequence is TGCAGTGCTAGAGACGGACTAGCGGGATACAATGAGCAGTTCTTC. It encodes CSARDGLAGYNEQFF.